This T cell receptor (beta chain) was identified in a study of T cells after yellow fever vaccination. This clonotype was observed a handful of times. The germline V gene encodes CDR1 SGHKS and CDR2 YYEKEE (reference sequence). The CDR3 has 13 amino acids. Trimming took off 2 bases at V and 5 bases at J, with 8 bases between the two ends. TCRdb independently ran MiXCR on the 5' RACE reads; one entry per CDR3 protein. The table records a few hundred thousand distinct CDR3 sequences, around 6.5% of them present only once. The clonotype was recovered from a young man who received the YFV17D yellow fever vaccine. The sample here was PBMCs, taken 5 days after the yellow fever booster vaccination. The V gene is TRBV5-5, the J gene TRBJ2-4, with D tentatively TRBD1 or TRBD2 (5 bases each). The DNA for the CDR3 is TGTGCCAGCAGCTTCGGGACGCAAAACATTCAGTACTTC. Protein: CASSFGTQNIQYF.